The text below deals with one T cell receptor beta chain. This specimen comes from a study of control samples from healthy donors and cancer patients. Data came from immunoSEQ multiplex PCR; TCRdb stores just in-frame clones and leaves some out. The sample includes approximately 27,000 clones, 65% to 90% seen only once; the top ten take 6.5% to 7%. Trimming cost V 1 base and J 8 bases, with 17 bases left between them. The germline V gene encodes CDR1 SGHTA and CDR2 FQGNSA. This CDR3 has 15 amino acids. This sequence was found in a woman aged 55 to 70 with head and neck cancer. The chain uses TRBV7-2 and TRBJ1-2; possible D gene TRBD1, 5 bases. The source material was PBMCs. CDR3 protein: CASSLGGRELEGYTF. The CDR3 DNA reads as TGTGCCAGCAGCTTAGGGGGCAGGGAATTGGAAGGCTACACCTTC.